Listed below are T cell receptor beta chains from one sample, sequenced in a study of control samples from healthy donors and cancer patients. Method: immunoSEQ multiplex PCR; TCRdb's copy keeps in-frame clones and lacks some. The table has about 130,000 clones, 70% to 90% seen once; the top ten hold 3% to 3.5%. The sequenced material came from blood. The receptor set was obtained from a man aged 50-59 years in good health. CDR3s leave out the opening cysteine and the closing phenylalanine or tryptophan. The order of the fields is CDR3 protein, V gene, J gene.

cdr3_aa: ASSFGWEAEQF
v_call: TRBV12-3/TRBV12-4
j_call: TRBJ2-1

cdr3_aa: ASSRDKNTEAF
v_call: TRBV7-2
j_call: TRBJ1-1

cdr3_aa: ASSFDSIEAF
v_call: TRBV12-3/TRBV12-4
j_call: TRBJ1-1

cdr3_aa: AISEASLQGLDNEKLF
v_call: TRBV10-3
j_call: TRBJ1-4

cdr3_aa: ASSLNRGETQY
v_call: TRBV11-3
j_call: TRBJ2-5

cdr3_aa: SVEQGYVGTDTQY
v_call: TRBV29-1
j_call: TRBJ2-3

cdr3_aa: ASSQDRGWYGYT
v_call: TRBV4-1
j_call: TRBJ1-2

cdr3_aa: ASSPRRTRGGTEAF
v_call: TRBV3-1/TRBV3-2
j_call: TRBJ1-1

cdr3_aa: ASSVEGRVLR
v_call: TRBV7-2
j_call: TRBJ2-7

cdr3_aa: ASSQGQGYNYGYT
v_call: TRBV14
j_call: TRBJ1-2

cdr3_aa: ASSLDGPSVSEAF
v_call: TRBV5-1
j_call: TRBJ1-1

cdr3_aa: ATSDLQPRDGITGELF
v_call: TRBV24-1
j_call: TRBJ2-2

cdr3_aa: ASSQTGTLSYEQY
v_call: TRBV6-5
j_call: TRBJ2-7

cdr3_aa: ASEGRGGEKLF
v_call: TRBV3-1/TRBV3-2
j_call: TRBJ1-4

cdr3_aa: ASSSQGSWEPQH
v_call: TRBV7-9
j_call: TRBJ1-5

cdr3_aa: AIMGGGEGYT
v_call: TRBV10-3
j_call: TRBJ1-2

cdr3_aa: ASSPLTVGAGLGYT
v_call: TRBV18
j_call: TRBJ1-2

cdr3_aa: ASSQVVQGRENGYT
v_call: TRBV4-1
j_call: TRBJ1-2

cdr3_aa: ASSETSGGRMQY
v_call: TRBV9
j_call: TRBJ2-3

cdr3_aa: ASSSRLAGRQETQY
v_call: TRBV6-6
j_call: TRBJ2-5

cdr3_aa: ASSLYQGNTEAF
v_call: TRBV5-4
j_call: TRBJ1-1

cdr3_aa: ASTWGQNTEAF
v_call: TRBV18
j_call: TRBJ1-1

cdr3_aa: ASTGSYNEQF
v_call: TRBV2
j_call: TRBJ2-1

cdr3_aa: ASSLRAGATYGYT
v_call: TRBV5-8
j_call: TRBJ1-2

cdr3_aa: ASSIRPAGEKLF
v_call: TRBV19
j_call: TRBJ1-4

cdr3_aa: ASRAGPEQF
v_call: TRBV27
j_call: TRBJ2-1

cdr3_aa: ASSLGGPQY
v_call: TRBV12-3/TRBV12-4
j_call: TRBJ2-3

cdr3_aa: ASSLQGSYT
v_call: TRBV28
j_call: TRBJ1-2

cdr3_aa: ASSQDEDSYGYT
v_call: TRBV4-1
j_call: TRBJ1-2

cdr3_aa: ATSDPSGGGIGELF
v_call: TRBV24-1
j_call: TRBJ2-2

cdr3_aa: ASSDTGSPHYGYT
v_call: TRBV3-1/TRBV3-2
j_call: TRBJ1-2

cdr3_aa: AINAGMDEKLF
v_call: TRBV10-3
j_call: TRBJ1-4